This entry lists 22 T cell receptor beta chains sequenced from one sample in a study of STAT5B mutations in CD4+ large granular lymphocyte leukemia. Libraries were prepared by immunoSEQ multiplex PCR; TCRdb keeps only in-frame clonotypes and omits some of them. The data show roughly 41,000 clones, around 72% seen once. Sequenced: CD4+ T cells from blood buffy coats. The receptors were gathered from a human donor in good health.

The rearrangement joins TRBV2 to TRBJ1-5; a weak D match, TRBD1 (6 bases). The length of the CDR3 is 13 residues. V gave up 7 bases and J gave up 7 bases, with 14 bases separating them. Germline V CDR1 and CDR2: SNHLY, FYNNEI. As DNA, the CDR3 is TGTGCCAGCACCCAGGGGAGTCGGCAGCCCCAGCATTTT. It specifies CASTQGSRQPQHF.

In this sample, this clone turned up a few times. The chain joins TRBV10-1 to TRBJ2-7; 7 positions agree with TRBD1. In germline, CDR1 is WNHNN, CDR2 SYGVQD (reference sequence). The CDR3 runs to 15 residues. V lost 4 bases and J lost 4; bases outside the gene matches: 10. CDR3 sequence reads: CASSVQRGLIYEQYF. CDR3 sequence (DNA): TGCGCCAGCAGTGTTCAAAGGGGGCTCATTTACGAGCAGTACTTC.

This chain links TRBV5-5 with TRBJ1-6, with D unclear. The CDR3 is made up of 16 amino acids. Germline CDR1 and CDR2: SGHKS and YYEKEE (reference sequence). The V end lost 0 bases, the J end lost 0 bases, and 7 bases lay between the germline ends. The CDR3 DNA reads TGTGCCAGCAGCTTGGGTAGCAGCTCCTATAATTCACCCCTCCACTTT. Protein product: CASSLGSSSYNSPLHF.

This clone appeared a few times. V usage is TRBV7-9 and J usage is TRBJ2-7, with unresolved D. The CDR3 spans 11 residues. V lost 7 bases and J lost 5, with 9 bases in between. CDR1 and CDR2 (germline): SEHNR, FQNEAQ (reference sequence). The CDR3 nucleotides are TGTGCCAGCAACCGACTTAACGAGCAGTACTTC. It is translated as CASNRLNEQYF.

Comments on this clone: Since a much larger clone is just one base distant, this may be a read error. The sample holds other DNA sequences that translate to the same CDR3. The V call is TRBV7-2, the J call TRBJ2-7; D is possibly TRBD2 (5 bases). The CDR3 runs to 14 residues. Per germline, CDR1 SGHTA and CDR2 FQGNSA. Trimming removed 5 bases at V and 4 bases at J, with 15 bases between. The CDR3 DNA reads TGTGCCAGCAGCCCCGACTATCGCTCTTACGAGCAGTACTTC. Amino acid sequence: CASSPDYRSYEQYF.

The chain joins TRBV2 to TRBJ1-2, with a possible D match to TRBD1 (5 bases). The germline V and J ends were trimmed by 4 bases and 8 bases, with 14 bases remaining between them. Germline CDR1 SNHLY, CDR2 FYNNEI. The CDR3 runs to 13 residues. The CDR3 bases are TGTGCCAGCAGTGTCGACGGGGCGCAGGGCTACACCTTC. This codes for CASSVDGAQGYTF.

The chain has TRBV19 and TRBJ2-5; possibly TRBD2 for D (6 bases). V lost 5 bases and J lost 4, with 17 bases in between. Per germline, CDR1 LNHDA and CDR2 SQIVND (reference sequence). This CDR3 has 15 residues. CDR3 protein: CASSFGTGVRETQYF. The CDR3 DNA follows: TGTGCCAGTAGTTTCGGGACGGGAGTTCGAGAGACCCAGTACTTC. The full variable domain, completed using reference TRBV19 and TRBJ2-5, is DGGITQSPKYLFRKEGQNVTLSCEQNLNHDAMYWYRQDPGQGLRLIYYSQIVNDFQKGDIAEGYSVSREKKESFPLTVTSAQKNPTAFYLCASSFGTGVRETQYFGPGTRLLVL.

The chain links TRBV7-2 to TRBJ1-1; D is undetermined. V gave up 5 bases and J gave up 4 bases, with 20 bases separating them. The CDR3 has 16 residues. Germline lookup yields CDR1 SGHTA and CDR2 FQGNSA. CDR3 in amino acids: CASSPLFPGLITEAFF. Written as DNA, the CDR3 is TGTGCCAGCAGCCCACTGTTTCCGGGGTTGATCACTGAAGCTTTCTTT.

This chain links TRBV19 with TRBJ2-3, with 7 bases lining up with TRBD1. The CDR3 has 15 amino acids. V was clipped by 5 bases and J by 2 bases; unmatched bases: 7. The V gene's germline CDR1 is LNHDA and CDR2 SQIVND (reference sequence). In DNA form, the CDR3 reads TGTGCCAGTAGTGAGCCGGGACAGACCACAGATACGCAGTATTTT. As protein: CASSEPGQTTDTQYF.

The chain couples TRBV7-2 to TRBJ1-3; D remains ambiguous. Trimming stripped 2 bases from V and 3 bases from J, with 8 bases between. In germline, CDR1 is SGHTA, CDR2 FQGNSA. The CDR3 consists of 14 residues. This chain's CDR3 is CASSLNVNGNTIYF. For the CDR3, the DNA is TGTGCCAGCAGCTTAAACGTTAATGGAAACACCATATATTTT.

The chain carries TRBV11-3 and TRBJ2-1; 7 nucleotides line up with TRBD2. Germline trimming cut 5 bases from V and 0 bases from J; bases unmatched to any gene: 4. CDR1 and CDR2 (germline): SGHNT, YENEEA. CDR3 size: 15 residues. The CDR3 DNA is TGTGCCAGCAGCCCCAGCGGGGACTCCTACAATGAGCAGTTCTTC. Amino acids: CASSPSGDSYNEQFF.

The chain recombines TRBV7-8 with TRBJ2-1; the D is unclear. The CDR3 totals 15 residues. Germline-derived CDR1 and CDR2 are SGHVS and FQNEAQ. V lost 0 bases to trimming and J lost 4 bases, with 10 bases between them. As DNA, the CDR3 is TGTGCCAGCAGCTTAGCGGTGACACCTTACAATGAGCAGTTCTTC. It yields the protein CASSLAVTPYNEQFF.

V and J are TRBV19 and TRBJ2-7; TRBD2 aligns across 14 bases. The germline V gene has CDR1 LNHDA and CDR2 SQIVND (reference sequence). This CDR3 has 16 residues. The V segment lost 4 bases and the J segment 3 bases; nucleotides outside the gene matches: 5. The CDR3 DNA reads TGTGCCAGTAGTAAACTCGGGACTAGCGGGAGCTACGAGCAGTACTTC. This translates into CASSKLGTSGSYEQYF.

Only a few counts were recorded for this clone. This chain joins TRBV5-6 and TRBJ1-5; 8 positions agree with TRBD1. V dropped 7 bases and J dropped 5; count of bases not matched to a gene: 11. The CDR3 spans 15 residues. The germline V gene has CDR1 SGHDT and CDR2 YYEEEE. CDR3 nucleotide sequence: TGTGCCAGCTACTCTGACATACAGGGGGATCAGCCCCAGCATTTT. It encodes CASYSDIQGDQPQHF.

The chain employs TRBV19 and TRBJ2-5; 7 nucleotides agree with TRBD2. The germline CDR1 and CDR2 sequences are LNHDA and SQIVND (reference sequence). V shed 7 bases and J 1 base; nucleotides not matched to a gene: 6. The CDR3 totals 14 residues. CDR3 bases: TGTGCCAGTAACGGGGGGTCCCTCCAAGAGACCCAGTACTTC. Its protein is CASNGGSLQETQYF. Together with reference TRBV19 and TRBJ2-5, the CDR3 gives the full variable domain: DGGITQSPKYLFRKEGQNVTLSCEQNLNHDAMYWYRQDPGQGLRLIYYSQIVNDFQKGDIAEGYSVSREKKESFPLTVTSAQKNPTAFYLCASNGGSLQETQYFGPGTRLLVL.

The V gene is TRBV15, the J gene TRBJ2-5; TRBD1 is a possible D gene (6 bases). The V end was cut by 0 bases, the J end by 5 bases, with 13 bases between. The CDR3 totals 15 residues. Germline V gene data show CDR1 as LNHNV and CDR2 as YYDKDF (reference sequence). Here the CDR3 reads CATSRDPGVGETQYF. The CDR3, as DNA: TGTGCCACCAGCAGAGACCCAGGGGTTGGGGAGACCCAGTACTTC.

This clone showed up just once. This chain connects TRBV4-3 to TRBJ2-7; 12 nucleotides agree with TRBD2. This CDR3 has 16 amino acids. The V gene's germline CDR1 is LGHNA and CDR2 YSLEER. V shed 0 bases, J shed 7 bases, and the junction held 7 bases outside the gene matches. CDR3 bases: TGCGCCAGCAGCCAAGAAGGGACACTAGCGGGGGGTGAGCAGTACTTC. This sequence encodes CASSQEGTLAGGEQYF.

The chain links TRBV19 to TRBJ2-5; D perhaps matches TRBD1 (6 bases). Germline lookup yields CDR1 LNHDA and CDR2 SQIVND (reference sequence). This CDR3 comprises 15 residues. V was clipped by 9 bases and J by 7 bases, with 24 bases between them. The CDR3: CASVSHRVIMRTQYF. As DNA, the CDR3 is TGTGCCAGCGTGAGCCACAGGGTCATCATGAGGACCCAGTACTTC.

This sequence joins TRBV6-5 and TRBJ1-4; D is perhaps TRBD1 (6 bases). Between the trimmed V and J ends, which lost 0 bases and 11 bases, there was a span of 16 bases. Germline CDR1 is MNHEY and CDR2 is SVGAGI. CDR3 length: 15 residues. CDR3 coding DNA: TGTGCCAGCAGTTACTCTATCAGCGGACAGTCGAAACTGTTTTTT. Its translation: CASSYSISGQSKLFF.

The sample holds a few counts of this clone. This chain connects TRBV7-2 to TRBJ2-7, with no clear D. The CDR3 is made up of 11 amino acids. Germline-derived CDR1 and CDR2 are SGHTA and FQGNSA. Trimming cost V 3 bases and J 6 bases, with 6 bases left between them. DNA for the CDR3: TGTGCCAGCAGCTTCGAGCGCGAGCAGTACTTC. Amino acids: CASSFEREQYF.

The J gene is TRBJ2-3, the V gene TRBV5-1; a possible D gene is TRBD2 (6 bases). V shed 1 base and J shed 4 bases, with 10 bases lying between them. The CDR3 consists of 14 residues. CDR1 and CDR2 (germline): SGHRS, YFSETQ. The CDR3 DNA is TGCGCCAGCAGCTTGCGGAGGGCCCCAGATACGCAGTATTTT. This encodes CASSLRRAPDTQYF.

The chain uses TRBV27 and TRBJ2-5; a possible D gene is TRBD1 (6 bases). CDR1 is MNHEY, CDR2 SMNVEV, per germline (reference sequence). This CDR3 has 15 amino acids. V lost 7 bases to trimming and J lost 4 bases, with 19 bases between them. CDR3 in amino acids: CASTPLGAIRETQYF. In DNA, the CDR3 is TGTGCCAGCACCCCCTTGGGGGCGATAAGAGAGACCCAGTACTTC.